Following are 27 T cell receptor beta chains from one sample sequenced in a study of T cell clonality in common variable immunodeficiency. Overall study findings and caveats: Common variable immunodeficiency TCR beta sequences reportedly had fewer deletions and N-nucleotide insertions.

Measured with immunoSEQ multiplex PCR; TCRdb has only the in-frame clones, and not every one. The table lists over 15,000 clones. The antigens for these receptors are not known. Sample: peripheral blood mononuclear cells. The source is a human donor with common variable immunodeficiency.

This clone ranks as medium-sized in terms of frequency. The read comes to an end 3 residues before the CDR3 does, leaving the germline J gene to fill in the end. V and J are TRBV10-3 and TRBJ2-7; 7 bases are a match to TRBD2. CDR3 length equals 13 residues. Germline assignment: CDR1 ENHRY and CDR2 SYGVKD. The V gene end was trimmed by 8 bases and the J gene end by 3 bases; junction bases not matched to a gene: 7. CDR3 DNA, as far as it was read: TGTGCCATCCGGCTAGCGGATAACTACGAG. This codes for CAIRLADNYE. The full-length CDR3 reads as CAIRLADNYEQYF.

On this clone itself: Read data end 3 residues before the CDR3 end; the end is taken from the germline J gene. This chain uses TRBV5-1 with TRBJ1-4, with 9 bases that match TRBD1. Unmatched junction bases numbered 3, after V lost 0 bases and J lost 0 bases. This CDR3 spans 17 amino acids. Per the germline V gene, CDR1 is SGHRS and CDR2 is YFSETQ. Partial CDR3 DNA: TGCGCCAGCAGCTTGGGACAGGGGGGTTCAACTAATGAAAAA. Its protein product is CASSLGQGGSTNEK. The complete CDR3 protein is CASSLGQGGSTNEKLFF.

Of note for this clone: The read stops 3 residues short of the end of the CDR3; the missing end is completed from the germline J gene. V is TRBV7-9 and J is TRBJ2-1, with D unresolved. The length of the CDR3 is 13 residues. V gave up 1 base and J gave up 8 bases, with 9 bases separating them. In germline, CDR1 is SEHNR, CDR2 FQNEAQ (reference sequence). CDR3 sequence: CASSLDAGDEQFF. The sequenced CDR3 bases are TGTGCCAGCAGCTTAGACGCAGGCGATGAG.

Note on this clone: The CDR3 goes on 3 residues after the read ends, and that part is filled in from the germline J gene. The V and J genes are TRBV6-1 and TRBJ1-4; D not resolved. The CDR3 covers 11 residues. Germline loops: CDR1 MNHNS, CDR2 SASEGT. Trimming removed 4 bases at V and 8 bases at J, with 5 bases between. The CDR3 here is CASSASEKLFF. Partial CDR3 DNA: TGTGCCAGCAGTGCAAGCGAAAAA.

About this clone: The observed sequence ends 3 residues before the CDR3 terminus, with the missing tail filled in from the germline J gene. The chain uses TRBV7-2 and TRBJ2-5, with D possibly matching TRBD1 (5 bases). V lost 3 bases, J lost 5 bases, and 13 bases lay in between. This CDR3 is 14 amino acids long. Per the germline V gene, CDR1 is SGHTA and CDR2 is FQGNSA. The part of the CDR3 DNA that was read is TGTGCCAGCAGCTTTTCTGGGCAGGGTGAGACC. Translating it yields CASSFSGQGET. In full, the CDR3 reads CASSFSGQGETQYF.

As regards this clone: The DNA ends 3 residues before the CDR3 does, and the rest of the CDR3 is filled in from the germline J gene. The chain employs TRBV7-8 and TRBJ2-2; 10 nucleotides line up with TRBD1. Germline loops: CDR1 SGHVS, CDR2 FQNEAQ. J was trimmed by 6 bases and V by 4 bases; bases with no gene match: 5. The length of the CDR3 is 15 residues. The CDR3 spells CASSSGQGISGELFF. Partial CDR3 DNA: TGTGCCAGCAGCTCGGGACAGGGGATTTCCGGGGAG.

As for this clone: Sequencing ends 3 residues short of the CDR3 end; the germline J gene provides the rest. J is TRBJ2-7 and V is TRBV5-5, with TRBD2 matching over 7 bases. CDR1 and CDR2 (germline): SGHKS, YYEKEE (reference sequence). After removal of 2 bases from V and 3 bases from J, the junction contained 5 bases not matched to a gene. The CDR3 is 14 amino acids. CDR3 sequence: CASSFGRDYYEQYF. The sequenced CDR3 bases are TGTGCCAGCAGCTTCGGACGGGACTACTACGAG.

In the case of this clone: With the read ending 3 residues before the CDR3 end, the germline J gene is used to fill in that end. V gene TRBV2 combines with J gene TRBJ2-3; 9 nucleotides align to TRBD1. Trimming at V came to 10 bases and at J to 6 bases, leaving 11 bases not matched to a gene. This CDR3 is 14 amino acids long. Germline CDR1 and CDR2: SNHLY and FYNNEI. The sequenced CDR3 bases are TGTGCCACGTTGAGGGACAGGGAAAGTGATACG. Amino acids: CATLRDRESDT. The full-length CDR3 reads as CATLRDRESDTQYF.

This clone is medium-sized (0.01 to 0.1%) by frequency. The CDR3 end falls 3 residues outside the read, so it is completed with the germline J gene. The chain couples TRBV5-1 to TRBJ1-2; 7 nucleotides agree with TRBD1. In germline, CDR1 is SGHRS, CDR2 YFSETQ. The CDR3 runs 12 residues. CDR3 sequence: CASSWEGGGYTF. Partial CDR3 DNA: TGCGCCAGCAGCTGGGAAGGGGGCGGC.

Regarding this clone: The DNA ends 3 residues before the CDR3 does, and the rest of the CDR3 is filled in from the germline J gene. This chain links TRBV6-1 with TRBJ2-1; D uncertain. Germline assignment: CDR1 MNHNS and CDR2 SASEGT. CDR3 length: 13 residues. V was pared by 3 bases and J by 8 bases, with 11 bases between. The CDR3 DNA, read in part, is TGTGCCAGCAGTGAGGTATGGGCCGATGAG. Amino acids: CASSEVWADE. The full CDR3 protein is CASSEVWADEQFF.

Concerning this clone: The read is 3 residues too short to cover the CDR3 end, so that end is filled in from the germline J gene. V usage is TRBV19 and J usage is TRBJ2-7, with D uncertain. From germline, CDR1 is LNHDA and CDR2 SQIVND (reference sequence). Trimming cost V 0 bases and J 3 bases, with 6 bases left between them. The CDR3 extends over 13 amino acids. The CDR3 sequence is CASSIDPIYEQYF. The CDR3 DNA, read in part, is TGTGCCAGTAGTATAGACCCTATCTACGAG.

Note on this clone: The read terminates 3 residues ahead of where the CDR3 ends, so the germline J gene completes it. The V call is TRBV7-6, the J call TRBJ2-7; 7 bases line up with TRBD2. Trimming at V came to 3 bases and at J to 4 bases, leaving 6 bases not matched to a gene. CDR1 and CDR2 from the germline V gene are SGHVS and FNYEAQ. CDR3 length: 14 residues. CDR3 DNA (partial): TGTGCCAGCAGCTTGAGCGGGGTGGGATACGAG. Its translation: CASSLSGVGYE. The whole CDR3 is CASSLSGVGYEQYF.

This clone ranks as large in terms of frequency. The read terminates 3 residues before the CDR3 end, so the remaining end is supplied by the germline J gene. The chain employs TRBV12-3 or TRBV12-4 and TRBJ2-2, with TRBD2 as a possible D gene (6 bases). The V gene lost 1 base and the J gene lost 0 bases, with 12 bases spanning the gap. This CDR3 has 17 residues. The sequenced CDR3 bases are TGTGCCAGCAGTTTAGTTATAGGACTACCGAACACCGGGGAG. Its protein is CASSLVIGLPNTGE. The entire CDR3 sequence reads CASSLVIGLPNTGELFF.

On this clone itself: Read coverage stops 3 residues before the CDR3 terminus; the germline J gene supplies the remainder. The V gene is TRBV5-6, the J gene TRBJ1-5; TRBD1 might be the D (5 bases). This CDR3 is 15 amino acids long. Germline CDR1 and CDR2: SGHDT and YYEEEE. The ends were cut back, 4 bases at V and 1 base at J, with 12 bases in the middle. The sequenced CDR3 bases are TGTGCCAGCAGCGTGGGGCTTACGAGCAATCAGCCC. As protein: CASSVGLTSNQP. The full-length CDR3 reads as CASSVGLTSNQPQHF.

About this clone itself: The junction and the germline gene differ at one end; a read error may be behind it. The read falls 3 residues short of the CDR3 end, and the missing part is taken from the germline J gene. The gene calls are TRBV4-2 and TRBJ2-5; D is possibly TRBD1 or TRBD2 (5 bases each). CDR1 is LGHNA and CDR2 is YNFKEQ in the germline V gene. This CDR3 is 14 amino acids long. CDR3 loop: CASSQRGESKTQYF. The CDR3 DNA, read in part, is TGCGCCAGCAGCCAGCGAGGGGAGTCGAAGACC.

Regarding this clone: The read ends 3 residues before the CDR3 terminus; that terminus is restored from the germline J gene. The chain couples TRBV19 to TRBJ1-1, with D perhaps TRBD1 (6 bases). V was shortened by 0 bases and J by 4 bases, with 12 bases between the two germline ends. Germline-derived CDR1 and CDR2 are LNHDA and SQIVND (reference sequence). The CDR3 contains 15 residues. The CDR3 here is CASSIDPGQSTEAFF. The part of the CDR3 DNA that was read is TGTGCCAGTAGTATAGACCCTGGACAGTCCACTGAA. The entire variable domain, with the rest obtained from reference TRBV19 and TRBJ1-1, is as follows: DGGITQSPKYLFRKEGQNVTLSCEQNLNHDAMYWYRQDPGQGLRLIYYSQIVNDFQKGDIAEGYSVSREKKESFPLTVTSAQKNPTAFYLCASSIDPGQSTEAFFGQGTRLTVV.

About this clone: The CDR3 end is not reached by the read, which stops 3 residues before it; the germline J gene fills it in. This chain joins TRBV2 and TRBJ1-6, with D unclear. V lost 5 bases to trimming and J lost 2 bases, with 19 bases between them. CDR3 length: 18 residues. Germline V gene lookup returns CDR1 SNHLY and CDR2 FYNNEI. CDR3: CASSTPGSLGAYNSPLHF. The CDR3 bases that were read are TGTGCCAGCAGTACCCCCGGGTCCTTAGGCGCCTATAATTCACCC.

Comments on this clone: Coverage ceases 3 residues before the CDR3 finishes, and the germline J gene fills in the end. This chain joins TRBV20-1 and TRBJ2-3; TRBD2 aligns across 11 bases. Germline CDR1 DFQATT, CDR2 SNEGSKA (reference sequence). The CDR3 contains 16 residues. V shed 2 bases, J shed 4 bases, and the junction held 8 bases outside the gene matches. This CDR3 is CSARLAGGPGADTQYF. The CDR3 bases that were read are TGCAGTGCTAGACTAGCGGGGGGCCCTGGTGCAGATACG.

Remarks on this clone: The read terminates 3 residues before the CDR3 end, so the remaining end is supplied by the germline J gene. This chain links TRBV7-2 with TRBJ2-7; maybe TRBD2 (5 bases). The CDR3 sequence is 15 residues long. V lost 1 base, J lost 4 bases, and 14 bases lay in between. The germline CDR1 and CDR2 sequences are SGHTA and FQGNSA. The covered CDR3 bases are TGTGCCAGCAGCTTAGTCGCGGGCAGAGCTTACGAG. This gives the protein CASSLVAGRAYE. The full CDR3 protein reads CASSLVAGRAYEQYF.

On this clone itself: The read ends 3 residues early relative to the CDR3; the germline J gene fills the gap. This rearrangement joins TRBV19 to TRBJ2-1; D is perhaps TRBD1 (6 bases). The CDR3 runs to 14 residues. Germline V gives CDR1 LNHDA, CDR2 SQIVND (reference sequence). Trimming shortened V by 8 bases and J by 8 bases, and 19 bases separated the two germline ends. The CDR3 region is CASARDTNRDEQFF. The CDR3 bases that were read are TGTGCCAGTGCAAGGGACACGAATAGAGATGAG.

Details on this clone: The read halts 3 residues ahead of the CDR3 end, with the missing end drawn from the germline J gene. Other DNA sequences in the same sample also yield this CDR3. The chain joins TRBV5-1 to TRBJ1-1, with unresolved D. V was cut by 1 base and J by 4 bases, with 8 bases left in between. Germline-derived CDR1 and CDR2 are SGHRS and YFSETQ. The CDR3 extends over 13 amino acids. The CDR3 sequence is CASSLRGPTEAFF. The sequenced CDR3 bases are TGCGCCAGCAGCTTGCGGGGTCCCACTGAA.

Frequency places this clone as medium-sized. The sequenced fragment ends 3 residues before the CDR3 boundary, so the rest is inferred from the germline J gene. The V and J genes are TRBV18 and TRBJ2-2, with D possibly being TRBD1 (6 bases). The CDR3 spans 17 residues. V was shortened by 6 bases and J by 5 bases, with 22 bases between the two germline ends. CDR1 is KGHSH and CDR2 is LQKENI in the germline V gene. The part of the CDR3 DNA that was read is TGTGCCAGCTCCATCAGGGGAATCGGTGTTATGACCGGGGAG. Protein sequence: CASSIRGIGVMTGE. The full CDR3 sequence reads CASSIRGIGVMTGELFF.

As for this clone: From the germline J gene comes the end of the CDR3, since the read stops 3 residues before it. The gene calls are TRBV18 and TRBJ2-1; D possibly corresponds to TRBD2 (5 bases). This CDR3 has 18 residues. The germline CDR1 and CDR2 sequences are KGHSH and LQKENI. V lost 4 bases and J 7 bases, leaving 26 bases between the germline ends. CDR3 sequence: CASSLLQVATGNGNEQFF. CDR3 DNA, as far as it was read: TGTGCCAGCTCACTCCTGCAGGTAGCGACGGGGAATGGGAATGAG.

For this clone: The CDR3 extends 3 residues past the end of the read, so its final part is completed from the germline J gene. The chain recombines TRBV5-6 with TRBJ2-7; perhaps TRBD1 as D (5 bases). The germline gives CDR1 SGHDT, CDR2 YYEEEE. Trimming took 0 bases from V and 4 from J, leaving 11 bases between them. CDR3 size: 14 residues. This CDR3 is CASSLEGRAYEQYF. The CDR3 DNA, read in part, is TGTGCCAGCAGCTTGGAAGGCAGGGCATACGAG. Complete variable domain (other parts from reference TRBV5-6 and TRBJ2-7): DAGVTQSPTHLIKTRGQQVTLRCSPKSGHDTVSWYQQALGQGPQFIFQYYEEEERQRGNFPDRFSGHQFPNYSSELNVNALLLGDSALYLCASSLEGRAYEQYFGPGTRLTVT.

Comment on this clone: Sequencing ends 3 residues short of the CDR3 end; the germline J gene provides the rest. This sequence joins TRBV2 and TRBJ1-4; TRBD1 matches at 7 bases. Looked up from germline, CDR1 is SNHLY and CDR2 is FYNNEI. This CDR3 has 15 residues. The V segment lost 5 bases and the J segment 5 bases; nucleotides outside the gene matches: 8. The part of the CDR3 DNA that was read is TGTGCCAGCAGTTCCCAGACAGGGATGAATGAAAAA. This sequence encodes CASSSQTGMNEK. The complete CDR3 protein is CASSSQTGMNEKLFF.

About this clone: The sequenced fragment ends 3 residues before the CDR3 boundary, so the rest is inferred from the germline J gene. The chain recombines TRBV7-6 with TRBJ2-7; TRBD1 is a possible D gene (6 bases). Trimming cost V 5 bases and J 1 base, with 12 bases left between them. Germline V lookup: CDR1 SGHVS, CDR2 FNYEAQ. The CDR3 contains 14 residues. CDR3 bases read: TGTGCCAGCAGCCCTCGACAGGATTCCTACGAG. Residues: CASSPRQDSYE. The full CDR3 protein reads CASSPRQDSYEQYF.

About this clone: The read stops 3 residues short of the end of the CDR3; the missing end is completed from the germline J gene. The chain is built from TRBV6-2 or TRBV6-3 and TRBJ2-5, with 8 bases matching TRBD2. This CDR3 is 16 amino acids long. Germline-derived CDR1 and CDR2 are MNHEY and SVGEGT. V shed 5 bases, J shed 4 bases, and the junction held 12 bases outside the gene matches. Incomplete CDR3 DNA: TGTGCCAGCAGTGGTAGCGGGAAGGTAGCGGGAGAGACC. Its translation: CASSGSGKVAGET. The full CDR3 reads CASSGSGKVAGETQYF.